The rows below give T cell receptor beta chains drawn from one sample of a study of regulatory T cells in long-lasting Graves disease. TCRdb fed the multiplex PCR reads into MiXCR, producing one record per CDR3 protein. This sample has around 450,000 distinct CDR3 sequences, with about 22% found just once. The sequencing used peripheral blood mononuclear cells (PBMCs), collected when the disease was refractory, from a patient treated with antithyroid drugs. Receptors were obtained from a female donor with Graves disease. Each CDR3 is given with its conserved first and last residue. Fields, in order: D gene, clone size, CDR3 length, V gene, J gene, CDR3 protein, CDR3 DNA. A D gene is named only where the DNA matches it firmly. Only part of the rows carry a size: once, few, many, or a class if the clone is expanded.

D: TRBD1
size: NA
length: 14
V: TRBV7-8
J: TRBJ2-7
CDR3: CASSFRDRYAEQYF
DNA: TGTGCCAGCAGCTTCCGGGACAGGTACGCCGAGCAGTACTTC

D: NA
size: NA
length: 17
V: TRBV6-2/TRBV6-3
J: TRBJ1-1
CDR3: CASSYPGGKHGGTEAFF
DNA: TGTGCCAGCAGTTACCCAGGTGGAAAACATGGTGGCACTGAAGCTTTCTTT

D: NA
size: many
length: 14
V: TRBV6-2/TRBV6-3
J: TRBJ1-2
CDR3: CASSYSQNTDGYTF
DNA: TGTGCCAGCAGTTACTCTCAGAATACGGATGGCTACACCTTC

D: NA
size: NA
length: 11
V: TRBV30
J: TRBJ2-1
CDR3: CAWGLAGEQFF
DNA: TGTGCCTGGGGACTCGCTGGGGAGCAGTTCTTC

D: NA
size: few
length: 11
V: TRBV25-1
J: TRBJ2-1
CDR3: CASSAANEQFF
DNA: TGTGCCAGCTCGGCAGCCAATGAGCAGTTCTTC

D: NA
size: many
length: 14
V: TRBV2
J: TRBJ2-5
CDR3: CASSDGRVQETQYF
DNA: TGTGCCAGCAGTGATGGGCGGGTCCAAGAGACCCAGTACTTC

D: TRBD1
size: many
length: 13
V: TRBV12-3/TRBV12-4
J: TRBJ1-1
CDR3: CASSYVIPDRTLF
DNA: TGTGCCAGCAGTTACGTTATCCCGGACAGGACTCTCTTT

D: NA
size: many
length: 14
V: TRBV11-2
J: TRBJ2-4
CDR3: CASSLLLAKNIQYF
DNA: TGTGCCAGCAGCTTATTACTAGCCAAAAACATTCAGTACTTC

D: TRBD1
size: NA
length: 12
V: TRBV19
J: TRBJ1-6
CDR3: CGTGGSNSPLHF
DNA: TGTGGGACAGGGGGATCCAATTCACCCCTCCACTTT

D: TRBD1
size: many
length: 15
V: TRBV2
J: TRBJ2-7
CDR3: CASRPRTGSSYEQYF
DNA: TGTGCCAGCAGGCCGAGGACAGGGAGCTCCTACGAGCAGTACTTC

D: NA
size: many
length: 11
V: TRBV28
J: TRBJ1-5
CDR3: CASSSRQPQHF
DNA: TGTGCCAGCAGTTCCCGTCAGCCCCAGCATTTT